The present entry profiles one T cell receptor beta chain with its context. Ages ranged from roughly 18 to 100 years, with residence in under 25 US areas. Cohorts were assigned according to the clinical history that participants reported. Each recovered donor of Cohort 3 presented with two negative PCRs, clearance, or symptom resolution. TCRdb's copy holds only in-frame clones and misses some; the assay was immunoSEQ multiplex PCR. There are 200,000 to 250,000 clones in the sample; roughly 80% occur only once, and 1.8% lies in the top ten. This sample is part of a study of blood T cell repertoires in COVID-19. Study at large: Whether acute or convalescent, the COVID-19 samples came from the United States, Italy and Spain.

The receptor comes from a man between 60 and 70 years old who had recovered from COVID-19. The sample consisted of PBMCs or T cells enriched from blood (not recorded which).

CDR3 nucleotide sequence: TGTGCCAGCAGCTTTGAAGAGAGGAACACTGAAGCTTTCTTT. Amino acids: CASSFEERNTEAFF. The chain uses TRBV5-5 and TRBJ1-1; D call uncertain. Germline lookup yields CDR1 SGHKS and CDR2 YYEKEE (reference sequence). This CDR3 spans 14 amino acids. V dropped 2 bases and J dropped 1 base, with 9 bases sitting between them.